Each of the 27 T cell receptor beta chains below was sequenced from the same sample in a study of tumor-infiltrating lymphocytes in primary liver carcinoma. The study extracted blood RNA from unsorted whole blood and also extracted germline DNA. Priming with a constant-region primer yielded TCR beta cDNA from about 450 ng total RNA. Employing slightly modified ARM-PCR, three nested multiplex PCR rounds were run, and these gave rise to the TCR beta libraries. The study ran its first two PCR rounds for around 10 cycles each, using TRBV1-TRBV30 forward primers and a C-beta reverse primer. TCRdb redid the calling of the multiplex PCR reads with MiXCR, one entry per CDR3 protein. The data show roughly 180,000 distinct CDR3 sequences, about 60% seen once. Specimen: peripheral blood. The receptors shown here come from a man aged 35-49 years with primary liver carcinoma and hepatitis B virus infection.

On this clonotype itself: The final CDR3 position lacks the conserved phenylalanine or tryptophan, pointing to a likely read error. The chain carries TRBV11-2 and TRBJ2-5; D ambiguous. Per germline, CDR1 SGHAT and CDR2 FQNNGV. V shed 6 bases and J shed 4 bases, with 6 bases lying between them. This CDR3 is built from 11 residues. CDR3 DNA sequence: TGTGCCAGCAGTTTGGGAGAGACCCAGTACCTC. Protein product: CASSLGETQYL.

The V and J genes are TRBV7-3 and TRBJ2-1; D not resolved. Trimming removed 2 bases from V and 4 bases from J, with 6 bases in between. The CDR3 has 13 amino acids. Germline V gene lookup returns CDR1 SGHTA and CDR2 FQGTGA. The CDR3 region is CASSLYNYNEQFF. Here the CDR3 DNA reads TGTGCCAGCAGCTTATACAATTACAATGAGCAGTTCTTC.

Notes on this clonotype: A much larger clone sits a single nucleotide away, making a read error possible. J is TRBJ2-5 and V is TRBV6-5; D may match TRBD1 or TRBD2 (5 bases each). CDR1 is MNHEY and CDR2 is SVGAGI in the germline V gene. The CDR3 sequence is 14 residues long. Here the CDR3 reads CTSSSRVGTETQYF. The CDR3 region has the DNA TGTACCAGCAGTTCCCGCGTGGGGACGGAGACCCAGTACTTC.

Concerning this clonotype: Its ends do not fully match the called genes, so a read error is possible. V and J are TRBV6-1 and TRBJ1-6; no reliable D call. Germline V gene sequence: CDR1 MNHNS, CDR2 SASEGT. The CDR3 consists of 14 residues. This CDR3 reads CASSEFVSNSPFHF. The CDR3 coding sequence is TGTGCCAGCAGTGAATTCGTCAGTAATTCACCCTTCCACTTT.

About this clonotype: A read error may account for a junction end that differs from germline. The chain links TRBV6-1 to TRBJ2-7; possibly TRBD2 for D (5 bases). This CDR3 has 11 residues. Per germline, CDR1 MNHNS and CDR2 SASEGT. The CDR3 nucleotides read TGTGCCGCGTCCTCGGGGAGTGGGCAGTGCTTC. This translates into CAASSGSGQCF.

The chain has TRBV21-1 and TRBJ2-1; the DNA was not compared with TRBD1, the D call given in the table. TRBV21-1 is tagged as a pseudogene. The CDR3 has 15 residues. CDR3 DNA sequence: TGTGCCAGCAGCAAAAGCCAGGGGAACTACAATGAGCAGTTCTTC. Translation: CASSKSQGNYNEQFF.

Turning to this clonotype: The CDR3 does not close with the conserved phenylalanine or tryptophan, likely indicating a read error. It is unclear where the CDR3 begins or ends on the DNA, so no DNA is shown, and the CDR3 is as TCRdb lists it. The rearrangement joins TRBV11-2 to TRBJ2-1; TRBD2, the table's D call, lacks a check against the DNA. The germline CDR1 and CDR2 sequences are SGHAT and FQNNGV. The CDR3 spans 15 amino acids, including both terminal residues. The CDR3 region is CASSRLADFGHEHFL.

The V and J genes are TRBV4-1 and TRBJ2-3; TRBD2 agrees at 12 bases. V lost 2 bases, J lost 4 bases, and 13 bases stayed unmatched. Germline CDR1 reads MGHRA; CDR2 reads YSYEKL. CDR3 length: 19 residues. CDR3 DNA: TGCGCCAGCAGCCAAAAATCGCTAGCGGGAGGGCTTGAATCAGATACGCAGTATTTT. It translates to CASSQKSLAGGLESDTQYF.

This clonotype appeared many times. The CDR3: CASSQVAGGEETQYF. The CDR3 coding sequence is TGTGCCAGCAGCCAAGTAGCGGGAGGCGAGGAGACCCAGTACTTC. The gene calls are TRBV4-2 and TRBJ2-5; 10 nucleotides align to TRBD2. The CDR3 is 15 amino acids. Trimming at V came to 1 base and at J to 5 bases, leaving 4 bases not matched to a gene. Germline values: CDR1 LGHNA, CDR2 YNFKEQ.

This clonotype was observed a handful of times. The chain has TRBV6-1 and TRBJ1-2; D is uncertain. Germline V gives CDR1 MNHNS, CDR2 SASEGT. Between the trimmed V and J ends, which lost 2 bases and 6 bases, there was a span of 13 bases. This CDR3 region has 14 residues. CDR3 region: CASSEPIPVDGYTF. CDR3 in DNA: TGTGCCAGCAGTGAACCTATTCCTGTGGATGGCTACACCTTC.

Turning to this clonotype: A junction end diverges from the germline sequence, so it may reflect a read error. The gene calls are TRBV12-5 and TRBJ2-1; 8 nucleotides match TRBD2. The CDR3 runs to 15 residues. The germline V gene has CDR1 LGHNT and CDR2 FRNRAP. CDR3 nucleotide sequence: TGTGCTAGTGGTTCGGGACTAGGGGAATACAATGAGCGGTTCTTC. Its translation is CASGSGLGEYNERFF.

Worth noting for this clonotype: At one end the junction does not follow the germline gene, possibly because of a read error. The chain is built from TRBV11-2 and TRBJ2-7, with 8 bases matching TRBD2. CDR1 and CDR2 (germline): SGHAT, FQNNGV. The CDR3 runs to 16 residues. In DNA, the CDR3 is TGTGTCAGCAGCTCAGGACTAGCAGGAGATCGCTACGAGCAGTACTTC. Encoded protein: CVSSSGLAGDRYEQYF.

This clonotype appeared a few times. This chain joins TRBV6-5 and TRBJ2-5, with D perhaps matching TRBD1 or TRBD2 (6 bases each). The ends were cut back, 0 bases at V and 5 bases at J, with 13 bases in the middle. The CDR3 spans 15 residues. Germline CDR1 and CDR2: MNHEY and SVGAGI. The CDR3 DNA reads TGTGCCAGCAGTTACTCGCTGGGGGGCGGTGAGACCCAGTACTTC. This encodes CASSYSLGGGETQYF.

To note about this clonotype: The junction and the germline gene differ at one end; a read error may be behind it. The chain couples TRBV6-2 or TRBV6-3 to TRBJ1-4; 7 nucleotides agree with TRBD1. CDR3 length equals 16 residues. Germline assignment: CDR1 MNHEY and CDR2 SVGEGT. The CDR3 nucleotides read TGTGTCAGCACCTCTACGGGACAGAGGTACAATGAAAAACTGTTTTTT. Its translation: CVSTSTGQRYNEKLFF.

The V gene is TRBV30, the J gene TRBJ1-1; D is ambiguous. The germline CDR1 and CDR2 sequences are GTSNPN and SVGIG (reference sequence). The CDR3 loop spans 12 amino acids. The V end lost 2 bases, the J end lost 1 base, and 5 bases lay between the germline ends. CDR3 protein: CAWSRWNTEAFF. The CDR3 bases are TGTGCCTGGAGTCGGTGGAACACTGAAGCTTTCTTT.

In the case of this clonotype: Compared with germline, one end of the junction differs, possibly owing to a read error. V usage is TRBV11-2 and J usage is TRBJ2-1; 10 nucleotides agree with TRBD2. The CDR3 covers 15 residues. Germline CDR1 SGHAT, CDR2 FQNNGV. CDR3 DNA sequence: TGTGCCAGCAACTCGCTAGCGGGAGCCTACAATGAGCAGTCCTTC. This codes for CASNSLAGAYNEQSF. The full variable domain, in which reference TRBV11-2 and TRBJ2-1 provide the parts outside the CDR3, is EAGVAQSPRYKIIEKRQSVAFWCNPISGHATLYWYQQILGQGPKLLIQFQNNGVVDDSQLPKDRFSAERLKGVDSTLKIQPAKLEDSAVYLCASNSLAGAYNEQSFGPGTRLTVL.

CDR3 loop: CASSLMGQAPYNEQFF. As DNA, the CDR3 is TGCGCCAGCAGCTTGATGGGACAGGCGCCCTACAATGAGCAGTTCTTC. This chain uses TRBV5-1 with TRBJ2-1; 8 bases match TRBD1. With 1 base clipped from V and 2 bases from J, the junction kept 5 bases outside the gene matches. Germline V gene sequence: CDR1 SGHRS, CDR2 YFSETQ. The CDR3 loop spans 16 amino acids.

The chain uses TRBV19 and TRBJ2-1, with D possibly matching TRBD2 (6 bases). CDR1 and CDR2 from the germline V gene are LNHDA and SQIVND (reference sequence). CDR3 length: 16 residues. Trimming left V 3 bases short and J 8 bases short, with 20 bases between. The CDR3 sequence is CASSIERAVGEDEQFF. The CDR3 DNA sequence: TGTGCCAGTAGTATCGAAAGGGCCGTAGGGGAGGATGAGCAGTTCTTC.

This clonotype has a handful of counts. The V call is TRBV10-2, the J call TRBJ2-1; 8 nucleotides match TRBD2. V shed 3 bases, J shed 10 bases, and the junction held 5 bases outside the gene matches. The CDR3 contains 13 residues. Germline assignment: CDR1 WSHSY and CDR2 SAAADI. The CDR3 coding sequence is TGCGCCAGCAGTGATCAGGGACTAGGGGAGCAGTTCTTC. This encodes CASSDQGLGEQFF.

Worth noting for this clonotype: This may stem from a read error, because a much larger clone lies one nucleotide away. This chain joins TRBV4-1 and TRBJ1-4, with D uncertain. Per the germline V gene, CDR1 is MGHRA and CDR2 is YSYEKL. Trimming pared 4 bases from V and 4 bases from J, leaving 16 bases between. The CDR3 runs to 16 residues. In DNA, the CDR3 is TGCGCCAGCAGCCGGAATCCGGGCGACGGTAATGAAAAACTGTTTTTT. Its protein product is CASSRNPGDGNEKLFF.

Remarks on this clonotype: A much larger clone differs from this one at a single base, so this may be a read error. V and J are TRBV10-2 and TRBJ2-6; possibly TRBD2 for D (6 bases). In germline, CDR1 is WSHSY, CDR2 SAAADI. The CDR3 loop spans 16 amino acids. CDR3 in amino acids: CASSEDGDSGANVLSF. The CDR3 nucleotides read TGCGCCAGCAGTGAGGACGGGGACTCTGGGGCCAACGTCCTGTCTTTC.

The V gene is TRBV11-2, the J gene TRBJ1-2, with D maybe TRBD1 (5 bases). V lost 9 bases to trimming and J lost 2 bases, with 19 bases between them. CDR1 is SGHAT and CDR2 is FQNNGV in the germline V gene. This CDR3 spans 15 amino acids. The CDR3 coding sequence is TGTGCCAGTAGCGCCGGGAGGGACGAGAACTATGGCTACACCTTC. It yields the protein CASSAGRDENYGYTF.

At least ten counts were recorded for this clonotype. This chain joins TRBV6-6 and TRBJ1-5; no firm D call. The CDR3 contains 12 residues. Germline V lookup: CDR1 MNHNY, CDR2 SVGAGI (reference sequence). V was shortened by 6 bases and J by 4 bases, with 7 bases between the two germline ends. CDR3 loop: CASSRPNQPQHF. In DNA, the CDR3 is TGTGCCAGCAGCAGGCCTAATCAGCCCCAGCATTTT.

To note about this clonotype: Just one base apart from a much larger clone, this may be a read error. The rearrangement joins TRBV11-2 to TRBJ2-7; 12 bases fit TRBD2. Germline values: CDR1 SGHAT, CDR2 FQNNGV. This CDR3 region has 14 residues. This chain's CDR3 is CTSTAGLAGHEQYF. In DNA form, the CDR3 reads TGTACCAGCACCGCGGGACTAGCGGGCCACGAGCAGTACTTC.

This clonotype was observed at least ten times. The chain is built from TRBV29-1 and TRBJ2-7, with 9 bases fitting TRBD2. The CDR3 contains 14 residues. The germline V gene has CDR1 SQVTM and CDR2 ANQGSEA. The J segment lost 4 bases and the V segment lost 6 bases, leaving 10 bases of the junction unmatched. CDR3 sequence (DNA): TGCAGCGTCTCCTTTTTAGCGGGAGCTTACGAGCAGTACTTC. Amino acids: CSVSFLAGAYEQYF.

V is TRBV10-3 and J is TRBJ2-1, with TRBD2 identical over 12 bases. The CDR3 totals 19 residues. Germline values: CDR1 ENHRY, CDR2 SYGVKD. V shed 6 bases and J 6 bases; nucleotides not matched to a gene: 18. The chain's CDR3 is CAISSSGTSGCTGRNEQFF. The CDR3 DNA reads TGTGCCATCAGCAGTTCCGGGACTAGCGGGTGTACGGGCCGCAATGAGCAGTTCTTC.

The CDR3, as DNA: TGTGCCAGCAGCCATGTTGGGAACACCGGGGAGCTGTTTTTT. Its translation: CASSHVGNTGELFF. This chain connects TRBV4-2 to TRBJ2-2; D is undetermined. This CDR3 region has 14 residues. V shed 3 bases and J shed 1 base, with 6 bases lying between them. CDR1 and CDR2 from the germline V gene are LGHNA and YNFKEQ.